These 23 T cell receptor beta chains share one sample of origin, sequenced in a study of CD8+CD57+ T cells in acquired aplastic anemia. Patients sequenced had flow cytometry evidence of CD8+CD57+ cell expansion. Genomic DNA constituted the template upon which TCR beta VDJ and CDR3 profiling was performed. TCRdb processed the reads anew with MiXCR; each CDR3 protein has one entry. The sample includes about 160,000 distinct CDR3 sequences, around 48% of them seen just once. The sequenced material came from sorted CD4+, CD8+, or CD8+CD57+ T cells (not recorded which) from PBMCs. All receptors derive from a human donor with aplastic anemia.

This clonotype turned up a few times. The rearrangement joins TRBV28 to TRBJ2-3, with 8 bases lining up with TRBD2. The CDR3 length is 17 residues. Germline V gene lookup returns CDR1 MDHEN and CDR2 SYDVKM. The junction had 12 bases not matched to a gene; V was cut back by 4 bases and J by 3 bases. The CDR3 reads CASSSPSGAGGTDTQYF. CDR3 DNA: TGTGCCAGCAGTTCACCCTCTGGGGCGGGAGGAACAGATACGCAGTATTTT.

To note about this clonotype: Its ends do not fully match the called genes, so a read error is possible. The rearrangement links TRBV5-5 to TRBJ2-5; D gene uncertain. CDR3 size: 11 residues. In germline, CDR1 is SGHKS, CDR2 YYEKEE (reference sequence). CDR3 DNA: TGTGCCAGCAGCGGGGAAGAGACCAAGTACTTC. Its translation is CASSGEETKYF.

The rearrangement uses TRBV7-3 and TRBJ2-1, with 9 bases identical to TRBD2. CDR1 SGHTA and CDR2 FQGTGA come from the germline V gene. The CDR3 spans 15 residues. V gave up 1 base and J gave up 7 bases; unmatched junction bases: 5. The CDR3 bases are TGTGCCAGCAGCTTAATCCTAGCGGGGAGTAATGAGCAGTTCTTC. Its translation is CASSLILAGSNEQFF.

This chain uses TRBV10-2 with TRBJ2-1; 10 positions match TRBD2. CDR1 is WSHSY and CDR2 is SAAADI in the germline V gene. J gave up 5 bases and V 5 bases, and 3 bases lay outside the gene matches. This CDR3 comprises 14 residues. The CDR3 spells CASSTSGANNEQFF. The CDR3 DNA is TGCGCCAGCAGTACTAGCGGGGCCAACAATGAGCAGTTCTTC.

The chain uses TRBV29-1 and TRBJ1-2; D possibly corresponds to TRBD1 (6 bases). The V and J ends lost 6 bases and 5 bases respectively, with 10 bases between them. CDR1 and CDR2 from the germline V gene are SQVTM and ANQGSEA. This CDR3 has 11 residues. CDR3 in amino acids: CSVQGRYGYTF. Written as DNA, the CDR3 is TGCAGCGTCCAGGGGAGGTATGGCTACACCTTC.

The chain combines TRBV19 with TRBJ2-3, with TRBD2 matching over 8 bases. There are 13 residues in the CDR3. V shed 6 bases, J shed 1 base, and the junction held 0 bases outside the gene matches. Germline V lookup: CDR1 LNHDA, CDR2 SQIVND (reference sequence). For the CDR3, the DNA is TGTGCCAGTAGGACTAGCGGCACAGATACGCAGTATTTT. This sequence encodes CASRTSGTDTQYF.

This clonotype was recorded a few times. The chain has TRBV5-1 and TRBJ2-7; TRBD1 matches 8 bases. Germline CDR1 reads SGHRS; CDR2 reads YFSETQ. V dropped 4 bases and J dropped 4; count of bases not matched to a gene: 10. This CDR3 spans 15 amino acids. In nucleotides, the CDR3 is TGCGCCAGCAGCGAGATAACGGGACAGGTATACGAGCAGTACTTC. It yields the protein CASSEITGQVYEQYF.

This clonotype was detected many times. The rearrangement links TRBV5-6 to TRBJ2-1, with TRBD1 identical over 8 bases. CDR1 and CDR2 (germline): SGHDT, YYEEEE. Trimming took 2 bases from V and 7 from J; bases not matched to a gene: 11. This CDR3 contains 16 residues. The CDR3 protein is CASSLGTGETRNEQFF. In DNA, the CDR3 is TGTGCCAGCAGCTTAGGGACAGGAGAGACTAGGAATGAGCAGTTCTTC.

The chain is built from TRBV19 and TRBJ2-7, with D perhaps TRBD1 (6 bases). V was pared by 9 bases and J by 0 bases, with 15 bases between. Germline V gives CDR1 LNHDA, CDR2 SQIVND (reference sequence). The CDR3 contains 14 residues. The CDR3 spells CASQQGPTSYEQYF. The CDR3 nucleotides read TGTGCCAGCCAACAGGGACCTACCTCCTACGAGCAGTACTTC.

This clonotype occurred many times. The chain recombines TRBV5-5 with TRBJ2-5; D possibly corresponds to TRBD1 (6 bases). Germline CDR1 and CDR2: SGHKS and YYEKEE (reference sequence). The ends were cut back, 1 base at V and 5 bases at J, with 12 bases in the middle. This CDR3 spans 14 amino acids. The CDR3 bases are TGTGCCAGCAGCTTGCTTACAGGGATTGAGACCCAGTACTTC. Amino acid sequence: CASSLLTGIETQYF.

This clonotype was counted ten times or more. The chain joins TRBV5-1 to TRBJ1-4; the match to TRBD1 covers 8 bases. The ends lost 1 base at V and 8 bases at J; junction bases unmatched: 7. CDR1 SGHRS and CDR2 YFSETQ come from the germline V gene. The CDR3 loop spans 15 amino acids. The CDR3 loop is CASSLWDRSGEKLFF. For the CDR3, the DNA is TGCGCCAGCAGCTTGTGGGACAGGTCAGGCGAAAAACTGTTTTTT.

A word on this clonotype: A much larger clone differs by one base, so this may be a read error. CDR3 sequence reads: CASSYTGRDTEASF. The DNA for the CDR3 is TGTGCCAGCAGTTACACAGGGCGGGACACTGAAGCTTCCTTT. The chain recombines TRBV6-5 with TRBJ1-1, with D maybe TRBD1 (6 bases). The CDR3 is 14 amino acids. Germline V gives CDR1 MNHEY, CDR2 SVGAGI.

The chain couples TRBV6-5 to TRBJ2-7; 13 nucleotides match TRBD2. The germline gives CDR1 MNHEY, CDR2 SVGAGI. The length of the CDR3 is 16 residues. V dropped 4 bases and J dropped 1; count of bases not matched to a gene: 4. CDR3 coding DNA: TGTGCCAGCAGTTCCCGGACTAGCGGGGGATCCTACGAGCAGTACTTC. Its protein product is CASSSRTSGGSYEQYF.

This clonotype has ten or more counts. V gene TRBV5-1 combines with J gene TRBJ2-1; 14 bases are shared with TRBD2. Germline V gene data show CDR1 as SGHRS and CDR2 as YFSETQ. With 1 base clipped from V and 8 bases from J, the junction kept 5 bases outside the gene matches. This CDR3 has 16 amino acids. CDR3 sequence: CASSLPGTSGSDEQFF. CDR3 nucleotides: TGCGCCAGCAGCTTGCCCGGGACTAGCGGGAGTGATGAGCAGTTCTTC.

J is TRBJ1-5 and V is TRBV18; D might be TRBD1 (5 bases). This CDR3 is built from 15 residues. Trimming took 3 bases from V and 5 from J, leaving 14 bases between them. The germline V gene encodes CDR1 KGHSH and CDR2 LQKENI. The CDR3 loop is CASSPLVGGDQPQHF. The CDR3 nucleotides read TGTGCCAGCTCACCCCTCGTGGGGGGGGATCAGCCCCAGCATTTT.

This sequence joins TRBV12-3 or TRBV12-4 and TRBJ1-1; no reliable D call. The CDR3 has 13 residues. V was trimmed by 0 bases and J by 11 bases, leaving 13 bases between them. The CDR3 loop reads CASSLAPGLHAFF. DNA for the CDR3: TGTGCCAGCAGTTTAGCCCCTGGGCTTCACGCTTTCTTT.

This clonotype was counted a single time. The chain combines TRBV29-1 with TRBJ2-4; a possible D gene is TRBD2 (6 bases). Germline-derived CDR1 and CDR2 are SQVTM and ANQGSEA. V was clipped by 4 bases and J by 8 bases, with 21 bases between them. CDR3 length equals 15 residues. The CDR3 coding sequence is TGCAGCGTTGGAGGGAGCGATGCCGGCGGGGACATTCAGTACTTC. Its protein is CSVGGSDAGGDIQYF.

Comments on this clonotype: The CDR3 does not end in the conserved phenylalanine or tryptophan, so this is likely a read error. This chain links TRBV5-1 with TRBJ2-1; 15 bases fit TRBD2. V lost 2 bases, J lost 1 base, and 7 bases stayed unmatched. Per germline, CDR1 SGHRS and CDR2 YFSETQ. The CDR3 loop spans 19 amino acids. The CDR3 here is CASSLRTSGRGTSYNEQFL. The CDR3 nucleotides are TGCGCCAGCAGCTTAAGGACTAGCGGGAGGGGAACTTCCTACAATGAGCAGTTCCTC.

In this sample, this clonotype turned up once. The rearrangement joins TRBV12-3 or TRBV12-4 to TRBJ1-1; 11 bases map to TRBD1. V gave up 6 bases and J gave up 4 bases; unmatched junction bases: 4. The CDR3 runs 14 residues. The CDR3 bases are TGTGCCAGCAGATTGGGGACAGGGGGCACTGAAGCTTTCTTT. Its translation is CASRLGTGGTEAFF.

Many counts were recorded for this clonotype. The V and J genes are TRBV5-4 and TRBJ1-6, with D possibly matching TRBD1 (5 bases). This CDR3 has 15 residues. CDR1 is SGHNT and CDR2 is YYREEE in the germline V gene (reference sequence). V dropped 4 bases and J dropped 5 bases, with 13 bases sitting between them. CDR3 protein: CASSLDQGNNSPLHF. The DNA for the CDR3 is TGTGCCAGCAGCCTTGACCAGGGTAATAATTCACCCCTCCACTTT.

The chain links TRBV18 to TRBJ1-4, with TRBD1 as a possible D gene (6 bases). The CDR3 covers 14 residues. V dropped 3 bases and J dropped 3 bases, with 8 bases sitting between them. CDR1 and CDR2 (germline): KGHSH, LQKENI. The CDR3 DNA follows: TGTGCCAGCTCACCTCCAGGGGCTAATGAAAAACTGTTTTTT. It codes for CASSPPGANEKLFF. The full variable domain, its missing parts supplied by reference TRBV18 and TRBJ1-4, is NAGVMQNPRHLVRRRGQEARLRCSPMKGHSHVYWYRQLPEEGLKFMVYLQKENIIDESGMPKERFSAEFPKEGPSILRIQQVVRGDSAAYFCASSPPGANEKLFFGSGTQLSVL.

Ten or more counts support this clonotype. J is TRBJ1-1 and V is TRBV20-1, with D uncertain. Germline values: CDR1 DFQATT, CDR2 SNEGSKA (reference sequence). This CDR3 comprises 13 residues. V lost 3 bases to trimming and J lost 2 bases, with 10 bases between them. The CDR3 DNA reads TGCAGTGCTAGGTCCCGGGATAACACTGAAGCTTTCTTT. Translated: CSARSRDNTEAFF.

This clonotype was found many times. V gene TRBV12-3 or TRBV12-4 combines with J gene TRBJ1-1; D is undetermined. V was trimmed by 3 bases and J by 11 bases, leaving 13 bases between them. CDR3 length: 12 amino acids. The CDR3, as DNA: TGTGCCAGCAGTTTTGGGCGGGTCGGGGCTTTCTTT. This codes for CASSFGRVGAFF.